This T cell receptor beta chain comes out of a study of blood T cell repertoires in COVID-19. Across the study: The analysed material was cDNA or gDNA that came from T cells, B-cell-depleted T cells, or PBMCs.

TCRdb's copy holds only in-frame clones and misses some; the assay was immunoSEQ multiplex PCR. The repertoire includes about 45,000 clones, about 85% of them detected once, and about a third sits in the top ten. CDR1 is KGHSH and CDR2 is LQKENI in the germline V gene. Trimming removed 1 base from V and 3 bases from J, with 9 bases in between. This CDR3 is built from 15 residues. The origin of this receptor is a woman older than 75 with acute or convalescent COVID-19. V gene TRBV18 combines with J gene TRBJ2-2; tentatively, D is TRBD2 (6 bases). The source material was peripheral blood. In DNA form, the CDR3 reads TGTGCCAGCTCACCACGCAGGGAGGACACCGGGGAGCTGTTTTTT. Amino acids: CASSPRREDTGELFF.